The clone carrying this T cell receptor (beta chain) was counted only a few times. Its specificity is unknown. A library of TCRbeta sequences, prepared with unique molecular identifiers, was generated. TCRdb analysed the PCR reads with MiXCR anew, one entry per CDR3 protein. The sample includes roughly 420,000 distinct CDR3 sequences, 15% to 20% of them seen just once. This specimen belongs to a study of T-cell reconstitution after alpha-beta-depleted transplantation in children. Broader study findings: At day 60, the high TCRbeta diversity found in some patients originated from recipient T cells and thymic progenitors that had survived.

The CDR3 runs to 15 residues. V dropped 6 bases and J dropped 3 bases, with 15 bases sitting between them. This sequence was found in a boy in the first two years of life who had a stem cell transplant for Wiskott-Aldrich syndrome, so the T cells may come from the graft donor. The chain combines TRBV12-3 or TRBV12-4 with TRBJ1-5; maybe TRBD1 (6 bases). This specimen consisted of PBMCs, mostly from graft donor cells, obtained 360 days after TCRalphabeta/CD19-depleted stem cell transplant. CDR3 sequence: CASRETGIPNQPQHF. In DNA, the CDR3 is TGTGCCAGCAGGGAAACAGGGATTCCCAATCAGCCCCAGCATTTT.